The sequence of this T cell receptor (beta chain) was determined in a study of blood T cell repertoires in COVID-19. This table comes from immunoSEQ multiplex PCR, and its TCRdb copy is limited to in-frame clones, with some not included. The data show about 92,000 clones, around three quarters seen once. Sequencing was performed on peripheral blood. This TCR derives from a woman aged 55-69 years in a cohort sampled during active or convalescent COVID-19.

CDR3 DNA sequence: TGCGCCAGCAGCTTCGCTGACAGGGGGCTTTCACCCCTCCACTTT. This sequence encodes CASSFADRGLSPLHF. V usage is TRBV5-1 and J usage is TRBJ1-6, with 10 bases fitting TRBD1. Germline V gene sequence: CDR1 SGHRS, CDR2 YFSETQ. V shed 2 bases, J shed 9 bases, and the junction held 5 bases outside the gene matches. The CDR3 consists of 15 residues.